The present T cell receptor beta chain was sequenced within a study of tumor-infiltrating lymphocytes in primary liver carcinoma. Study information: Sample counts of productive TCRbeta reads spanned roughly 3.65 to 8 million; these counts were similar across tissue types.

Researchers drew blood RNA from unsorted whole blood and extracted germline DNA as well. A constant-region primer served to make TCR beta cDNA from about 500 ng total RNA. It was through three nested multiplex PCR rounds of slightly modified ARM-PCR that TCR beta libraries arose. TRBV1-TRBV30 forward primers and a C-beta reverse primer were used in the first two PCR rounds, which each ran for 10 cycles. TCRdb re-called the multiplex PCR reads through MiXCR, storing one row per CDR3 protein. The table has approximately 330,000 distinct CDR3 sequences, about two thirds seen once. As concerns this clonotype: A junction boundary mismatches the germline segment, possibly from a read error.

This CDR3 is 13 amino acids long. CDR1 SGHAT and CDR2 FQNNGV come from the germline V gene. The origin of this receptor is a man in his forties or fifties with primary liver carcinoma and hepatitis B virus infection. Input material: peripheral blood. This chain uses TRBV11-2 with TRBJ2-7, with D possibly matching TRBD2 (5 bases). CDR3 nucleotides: TGTGCCAGCAGCTCCCGGGTCGACTACAAGCAGTACTTC. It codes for CASSSRVDYKQYF.